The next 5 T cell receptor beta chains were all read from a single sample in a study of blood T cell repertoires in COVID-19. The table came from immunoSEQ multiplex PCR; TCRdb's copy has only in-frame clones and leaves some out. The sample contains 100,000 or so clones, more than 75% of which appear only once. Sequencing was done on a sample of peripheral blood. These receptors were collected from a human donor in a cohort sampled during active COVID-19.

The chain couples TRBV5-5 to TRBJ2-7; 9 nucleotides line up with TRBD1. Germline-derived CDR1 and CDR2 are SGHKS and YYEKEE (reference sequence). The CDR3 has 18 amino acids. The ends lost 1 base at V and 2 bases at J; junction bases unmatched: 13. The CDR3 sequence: CASSLKGDTGQGTYEQYF. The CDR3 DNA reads TGTGCCAGCAGCTTGAAGGGGGATACTGGACAGGGGACCTACGAGCAGTACTTC.

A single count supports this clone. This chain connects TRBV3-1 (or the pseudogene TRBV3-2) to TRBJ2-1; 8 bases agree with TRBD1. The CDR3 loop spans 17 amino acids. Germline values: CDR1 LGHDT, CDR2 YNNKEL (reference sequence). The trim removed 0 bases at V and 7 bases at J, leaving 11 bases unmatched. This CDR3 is CASSQDWRQGARNEQFF. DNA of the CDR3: TGTGCCAGCAGCCAAGATTGGAGGCAGGGGGCGCGTAATGAGCAGTTCTTC.

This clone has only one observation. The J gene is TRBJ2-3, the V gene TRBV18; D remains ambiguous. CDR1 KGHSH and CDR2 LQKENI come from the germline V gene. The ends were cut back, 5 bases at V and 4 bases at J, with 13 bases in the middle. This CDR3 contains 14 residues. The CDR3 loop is CASSFRTNSDTQYF. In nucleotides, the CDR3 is TGTGCCAGCTCATTTCGAACGAACTCAGATACGCAGTATTTT.

In DNA form, the CDR3 reads TGCGCCAGCAGCCAAGATCAGGGGACAGGGAGTATTGAATATGAAAAACTGTTTTTT. Its translation: CASSQDQGTGSIEYEKLFF. The V call is TRBV4-3, the J call TRBJ1-4, with 9 bases matching TRBD1. The V segment lost 0 bases and the J segment 6 bases; nucleotides outside the gene matches: 14. Germline loops: CDR1 LGHNA, CDR2 YSLEER. The length of the CDR3 is 19 residues.

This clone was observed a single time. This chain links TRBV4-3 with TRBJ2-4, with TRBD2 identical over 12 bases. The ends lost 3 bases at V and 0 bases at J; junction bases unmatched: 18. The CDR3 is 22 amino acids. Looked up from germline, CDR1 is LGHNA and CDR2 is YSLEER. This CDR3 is CASSHLLSPGTSGLLAKNIQYF. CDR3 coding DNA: TGCGCCAGCAGCCACCTATTAAGTCCCGGGACTAGCGGGTTATTAGCCAAAAACATTCAGTACTTC.